This is a list of T cell receptor beta chains from one sample in a study of T cells expressing NK-cell markers. Using the 5' RACE reads, TCRdb records one entry per CDR3 protein without DNA. Recorded for this sample: approximately 550,000 distinct CDR3 sequences. Material for sequencing was blood T cells: a sorted CD56 or NKG2C T cell subset, CD4+ or CD8+ T cells, or bulk PBMC T cells (not recorded which). All receptors come from a man younger than 35 in good health. Both conserved end residues are part of each CDR3. The order of the fields is V gene, J gene, CDR3 protein.

>TRBV6-1|TRBJ2-2
CASTPQGAHGTGELFF
>TRBV29-1|TRBJ2-7
CSVLLAASYEQYF
>TRBV5-6|TRBJ2-3
CASSSLWGTDTQYF
>TRBV18|TRBJ1-3
CASSPTTPFSGNTIYF
>TRBV28|TRBJ2-3
CASSSTSGGDTDTQYF
>TRBV12-3/TRBV12-4|TRBJ1-6
CASSGGTPWGSPLHF
>TRBV24-1|TRBJ2-1
CATAPGGGGYNEQFF
>TRBV6-2/TRBV6-3|TRBJ2-6
CASGGRAGSTSGANVLTF
>TRBV7-9|TRBJ2-3
CASSLALSSVSDTQYF
>TRBV7-2|TRBJ2-2
CASSALGANTGELFF
>TRBV12-3/TRBV12-4|TRBJ2-3
CASNGVGEGGSFRDTQYF
>TRBV6-5|TRBJ2-1
CASSYIGGEQFF
>TRBV5-5|TRBJ1-5
CASSPQLQGFNQPQHF
>TRBV29-1|TRBJ2-1
CSVGVAGGLLGDEQFF
>TRBV7-2|TRBJ2-5
CASSLVTGSMRETQYF
>TRBV7-9|TRBJ2-7
CASSLGEGGRRTYEQYF
>TRBV3-1|TRBJ1-1
CASSLGLREKAFF
>TRBV20-1|TRBJ1-6
CSARDSGNRRSPLHF
>TRBV29-1|TRBJ1-5
CSARETGDNQPQHF
>TRBV20-1|TRBJ2-7
CSASAGTSGIIDEQYF
>TRBV12-3/TRBV12-4|TRBJ2-4
CASRGGTLIKNIQYF
>TRBV10-3|TRBJ1-4
CAISTGTTEKLFF
>TRBV28|TRBJ2-7
CASSLVSGGVLYEQYF
>TRBV6-1|TRBJ2-1
CASNAASGRYNEQFF
>TRBV20-1|TRBJ1-3
CSASRALSGNTIYF
>TRBV5-1|TRBJ2-4
CASSLSLGGDIQYF
>TRBV20-1|TRBJ1-5
CSASPVWGQDSNQPQHF
>TRBV5-1|TRBJ2-2
CASSFTSGRPGELFF
>TRBV29-1|TRBJ2-7
CSVRTNYEQYF
>TRBV4-3|TRBJ2-2
CASSPGPFTGELFF
>TRBV12-5|TRBJ1-5
CASGLGVNQPQHF